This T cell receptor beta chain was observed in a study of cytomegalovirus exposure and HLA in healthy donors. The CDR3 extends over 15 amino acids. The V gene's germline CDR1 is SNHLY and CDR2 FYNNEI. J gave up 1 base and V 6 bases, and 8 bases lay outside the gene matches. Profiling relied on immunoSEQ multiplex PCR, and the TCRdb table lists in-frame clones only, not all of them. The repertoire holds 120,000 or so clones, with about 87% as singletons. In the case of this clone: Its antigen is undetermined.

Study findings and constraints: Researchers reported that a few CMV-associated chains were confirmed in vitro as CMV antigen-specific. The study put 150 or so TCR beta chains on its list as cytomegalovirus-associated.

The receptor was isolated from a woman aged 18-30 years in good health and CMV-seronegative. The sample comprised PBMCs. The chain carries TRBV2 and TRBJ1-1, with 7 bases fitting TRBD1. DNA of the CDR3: TGTGCCAGCAGGCCGGCCGGGACAGAGAACACTGAAGCTTTCTTT. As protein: CASRPAGTENTEAFF.